A selection of T cell receptor beta chains follows, all from one sample in a study of blood T cell repertoires in COVID-19. Sequenced by immunoSEQ multiplex PCR; TCRdb stores in-frame clones only, minus some. The sample lists some 83,000 clones, approximately 85% occurring once. What was sequenced was peripheral blood. All receptors derive from a man over 45 with active COVID-19. The CDR3 runs from the conserved cysteine through the conserved F or W.

v_gene	j_gene	CDR3aa
TRBV2	TRBJ2-2	CASTQGTAGGPSTGELFF
TRBV24-1	TRBJ2-5	CATSDRRAQYF
TRBV6-5	TRBJ1-4	CASRRDRGIAEKLFF
TRBV6-1	TRBJ2-7	CASSENSRYEQYF
TRBV28	TRBJ2-5	CASEEGGARETQYF
TRBV30	TRBJ2-2	CAWSHGRRTGELFF
TRBV19	TRBJ1-5	CASSMTGTQPQHF
TRBV6-2/TRBV6-3	TRBJ1-1	CASSYDSLMNTEAFF
TRBV11-2	TRBJ2-3	CASSLGLSRGGSDTQYF
TRBV5-8	TRBJ1-1	CASRYRDKGATEAFF
TRBV28	TRBJ1-3	CASSLTGKTSGNTIYF
TRBV4-3	TRBJ2-3	CASSQETSGGGDTQYF
TRBV7-6	TRBJ2-2	CASSLAISGAGELFF
TRBV5-1	TRBJ1-2	CASSLEQGAGYTF
TRBV4-2	TRBJ2-7	CASSHAGTGEGEQYF
TRBV6-6	TRBJ2-2	CASSLAGGSAGELFF
TRBV18	TRBJ1-4	CASSPQGAGEKLFF
TRBV6-2/TRBV6-3	TRBJ1-2	CASSSPDRADYGYTF
TRBV5-6	TRBJ2-2	CASSLYQATGELFF
TRBV5-1	TRBJ2-7	CASSSSNGPFGEQYF
TRBV7-2	TRBJ2-2	CASRGSQSNTGELFF
TRBV7-2	TRBJ2-4	CASSFRDRAAQIAKNIQYF
TRBV10-3	TRBJ1-3	CAIRGTGTGNTIYF
TRBV5-1	TRBJ2-1	CASSIGDSGGNNEQFF
TRBV4-2	TRBJ2-1	CASSQATREGGNEQFF
TRBV28	TRBJ2-5	CASVSGGGETQYF
TRBV6-5	TRBJ2-2	CASTLTQVGELFF
TRBV28	TRBJ1-5	CASRRTGGGQPQHF
TRBV27	TRBJ2-1	CASSSLQGAYNEQFF
TRBV4-2	TRBJ2-1	CASSQGPTYNEQFF
TRBV29-1	TRBJ1-1	CSVEAYTSGANTEAFF
TRBV24-1	TRBJ2-2	CATSETGLDTGELFF
TRBV7-2	TRBJ2-7	CASSPRGRGYEQYF
TRBV11-2	TRBJ2-7	CASSLVAAGETYEQYF
TRBV14	TRBJ1-2	CASSPSGHSQGGYTF
TRBV19	TRBJ1-2	CASIVSQGASGYTF
TRBV28	TRBJ1-2	CASSSRDRGAYGYTF
TRBV4-3	TRBJ2-5	CASSQARAGGGDGTQYF
TRBV18	TRBJ2-2	CASSPTQATGELFF
TRBV6-2/TRBV6-3	TRBJ1-5	CASSYSNRNQPQHF
TRBV2	TRBJ1-2	CASSPHQVDWDYGYTF
TRBV3-1/TRBV3-2	TRBJ2-1	CASSQGLYGTRKSNEQFF
TRBV6-6	TRBJ2-7	CASSPLPPSSYEQYF